This TCR beta chain derives from a study of tumor-infiltrating lymphocytes in localized non-small cell lung cancer. On this clone: The antigen is unknown.

Study results and limitations: Tumors had more T cell infiltration than uninvolved lung, per TCRbeta sequencing and CD3 counts.

The germline CDR1 and CDR2 sequences are SGHRS and YFSETQ. The CDR3 sequence is 13 residues long. The germline V and J ends were trimmed by 0 bases and 9 bases, with 10 bases remaining between them. Assay: immunoSEQ multiplex PCR; the TCRdb copy retains only in-frame clones and omits some. The data contain about 5,800 clones, about 71% of them singletons. Sequenced sample: uninvolved lung tissue not adjacent to the tumor. This chain uses TRBV5-1 with TRBJ2-1, with no clear D. The TCR comes from a human donor with non-small cell lung cancer. The CDR3 sequence is CASSLEFTSEQFF. The CDR3, as DNA: TGCGCCAGCAGCTTGGAATTTACAAGTGAGCAGTTCTTC. The entire variable domain, with the rest obtained from reference TRBV5-1 and TRBJ2-1, is as follows: KAGVTQTPRYLIKTRGQQVTLSCSPISGHRSVSWYQQTPGQGLQFLFEYFSETQRNKGNFPGRFSGRQFSNSRSEMNVSTLELGDSALYLCASSLEFTSEQFFGPGTRLTVL.